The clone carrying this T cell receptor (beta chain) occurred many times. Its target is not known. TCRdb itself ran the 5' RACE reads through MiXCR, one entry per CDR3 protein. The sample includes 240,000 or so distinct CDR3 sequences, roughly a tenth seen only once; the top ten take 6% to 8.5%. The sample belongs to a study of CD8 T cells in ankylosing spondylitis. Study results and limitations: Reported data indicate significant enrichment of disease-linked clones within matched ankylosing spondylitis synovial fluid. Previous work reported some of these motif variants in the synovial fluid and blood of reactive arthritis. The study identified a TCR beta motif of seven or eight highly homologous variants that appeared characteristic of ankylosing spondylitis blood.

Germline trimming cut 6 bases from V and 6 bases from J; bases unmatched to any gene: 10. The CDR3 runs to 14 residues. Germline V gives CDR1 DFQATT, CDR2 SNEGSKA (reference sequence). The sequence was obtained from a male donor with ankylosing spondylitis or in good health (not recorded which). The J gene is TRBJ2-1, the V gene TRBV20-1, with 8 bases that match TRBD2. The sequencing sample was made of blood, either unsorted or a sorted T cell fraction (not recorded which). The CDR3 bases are TGCAGTGCAAGAATCAGCGGGAGAATCAATGAGCAGTTCTTC. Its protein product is CSARISGRINEQFF.